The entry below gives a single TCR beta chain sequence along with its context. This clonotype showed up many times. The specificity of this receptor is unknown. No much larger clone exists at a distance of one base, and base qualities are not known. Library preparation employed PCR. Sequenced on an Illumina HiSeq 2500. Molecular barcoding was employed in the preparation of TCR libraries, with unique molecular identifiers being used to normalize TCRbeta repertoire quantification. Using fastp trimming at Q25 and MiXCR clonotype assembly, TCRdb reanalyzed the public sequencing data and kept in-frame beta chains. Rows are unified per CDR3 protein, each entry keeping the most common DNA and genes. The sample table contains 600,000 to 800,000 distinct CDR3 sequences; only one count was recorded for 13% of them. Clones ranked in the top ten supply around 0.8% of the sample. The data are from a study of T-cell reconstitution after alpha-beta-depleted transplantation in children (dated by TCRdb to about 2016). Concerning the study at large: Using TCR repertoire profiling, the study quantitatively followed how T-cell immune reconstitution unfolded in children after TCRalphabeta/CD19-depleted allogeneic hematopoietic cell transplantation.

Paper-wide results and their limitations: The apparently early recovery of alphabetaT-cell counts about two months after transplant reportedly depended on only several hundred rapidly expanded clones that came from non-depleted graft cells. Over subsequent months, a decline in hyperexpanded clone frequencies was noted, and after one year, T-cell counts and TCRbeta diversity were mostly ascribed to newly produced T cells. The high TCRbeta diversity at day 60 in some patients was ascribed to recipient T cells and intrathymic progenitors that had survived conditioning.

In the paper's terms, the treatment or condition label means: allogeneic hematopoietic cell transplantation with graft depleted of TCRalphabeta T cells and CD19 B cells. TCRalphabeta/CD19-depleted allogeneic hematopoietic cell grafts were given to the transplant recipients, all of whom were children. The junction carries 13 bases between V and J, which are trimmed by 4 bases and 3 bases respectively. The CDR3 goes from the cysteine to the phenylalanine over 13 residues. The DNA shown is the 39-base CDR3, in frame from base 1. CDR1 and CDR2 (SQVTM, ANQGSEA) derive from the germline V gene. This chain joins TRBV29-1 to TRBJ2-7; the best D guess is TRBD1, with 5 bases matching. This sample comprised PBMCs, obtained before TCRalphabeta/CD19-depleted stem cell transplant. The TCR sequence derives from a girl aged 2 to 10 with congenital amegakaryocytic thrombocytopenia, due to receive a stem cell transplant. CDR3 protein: CSVGSGKDYEQYF. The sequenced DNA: TGCAGCGTTGGGTCAGGGAAAGACTACGAGCAGTACTTC.